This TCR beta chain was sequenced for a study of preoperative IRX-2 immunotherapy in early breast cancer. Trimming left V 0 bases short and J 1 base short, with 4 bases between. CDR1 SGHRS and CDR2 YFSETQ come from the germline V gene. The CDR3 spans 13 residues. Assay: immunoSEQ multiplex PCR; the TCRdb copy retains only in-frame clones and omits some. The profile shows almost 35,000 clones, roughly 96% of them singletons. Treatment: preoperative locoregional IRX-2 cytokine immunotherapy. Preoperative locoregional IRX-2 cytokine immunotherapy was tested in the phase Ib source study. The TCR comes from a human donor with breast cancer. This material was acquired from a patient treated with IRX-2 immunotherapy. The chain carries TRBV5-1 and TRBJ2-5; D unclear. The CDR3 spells CASSLVGQETQYF. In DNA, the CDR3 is TGCGCCAGCAGCTTGGTAGGCCAAGAGACCCAGTACTTC.